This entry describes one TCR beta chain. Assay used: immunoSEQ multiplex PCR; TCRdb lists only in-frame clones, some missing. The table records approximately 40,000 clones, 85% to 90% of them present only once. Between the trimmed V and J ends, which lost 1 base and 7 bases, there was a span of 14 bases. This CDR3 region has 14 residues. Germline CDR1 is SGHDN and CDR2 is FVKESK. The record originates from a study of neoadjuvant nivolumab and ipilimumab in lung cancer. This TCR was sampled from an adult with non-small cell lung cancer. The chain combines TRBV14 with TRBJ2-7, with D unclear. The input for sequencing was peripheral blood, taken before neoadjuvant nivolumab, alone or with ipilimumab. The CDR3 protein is CASSQGTARWEQYF. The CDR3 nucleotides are TGTGCCAGCAGCCAAGGAACAGCACGGTGGGAGCAGTACTTC.